What follows describes a single T cell receptor beta chain. This entry belongs to a study of shared clonotypes between healthy human individuals. For the study at large: CD4 naive and CD4 memory each took three plates per donor, while CD8 naive took two and CD8 memory one.

Only CD45RO-negative cells positively selected for CCR7 counted as naive CD8 cells, so terminally differentiated effector memory CD45RA+ cells were excluded. Germline CDR1 is MNHEY and CDR2 is SMNVEV (reference sequence). Trimming removed 0 bases from V and 0 bases from J, with 9 bases in between. The CDR3 length is 16 residues. Using immunoSEQ multiplex PCR, the repertoire was profiled, and TCRdb retains in-frame clones only, with some absent. The sample lists roughly 550,000 clones; around 95% were seen once. The chain carries TRBV27 and TRBJ2-1, with D uncertain. The TCR was taken from a woman between 25 and 40 years old in good health. The sequenced sample consisted of naive CD8+ T cells sorted from blood. The CDR3 reads CASSLSSSGSYNEQFF. CDR3 coding DNA: TGTGCCAGCAGTTTATCCTCCTCCGGCTCCTACAATGAGCAGTTCTTC.